This TCR beta chain was captured by sequencing in a study of T cell responses to AZD1222 COVID-19 vaccine. General study points: The study sampled repertoires only after the peak T cell response. Donors in the cohort were predominantly white British and more often female, and clonal diversity was possibly underestimated. Spike regions recognized by vaccine-associated CD4 TCRs spanned the protein, led by 160-218 and 743-854.

Libraries were prepared by immunoSEQ multiplex PCR; TCRdb keeps only in-frame clonotypes and omits some of them. The table shows some 90,000 clones, with roughly 89% occurring only once. Germline values: CDR1 MDHEN, CDR2 SYDVKM. The V gene lost 4 bases and the J gene lost 5 bases, with 8 bases spanning the gap. This CDR3 has 12 residues. On this clone itself: Its target is not known.

The sequencing here drew on peripheral blood, taken on day 0 of MenACWY control vaccination. The sequence derives from an adult in good health. The V gene is TRBV28, the J gene TRBJ1-2; D not certain. The CDR3 DNA is TGTGCCAGCAGTTCAGGCCGATATGGCTACACCTTC. Its translation is CASSSGRYGYTF.